This record covers a single T cell receptor beta chain. No cognate antigen has been identified for it. There are no base qualities to consult, and no much larger clone falls within one base. TCRbeta CDR3 regions were amplified from genomic DNA using the immunoSEQ Assay, a bias-controlled multiplex PCR. As for the authors' bioinformatics: Within the assay, amplification of reference gene primers was used to estimate how many nucleated cells each sample contained. Sequence reads were collapsed and filtered to measure the absolute abundance of every unique TCRbeta CDR3 rearrangement. For each sample, productive Simpson clonality was calculated by taking the square root of Simpson's diversity index across productive rearrangements. This is the immuneACCESS table as TCRdb keeps it, with only in-frame sequences that have V and J called. A part of the clones is gone; compared with another copy, unresolved V genes explain less than half, and the rest is unexplained. V and J calls and clone size are copied from that table; D and trimming were computed from the DNA. Within this sample are about 370,000 clones, with roughly 90% of them counted one time only. In total, the top ten clones hold less than 3.5% of the sample.

One collaborating source in Seattle enrolled patients during active infection and followed them longitudinally through the course of disease. The collaborating institutions used their own protocols to collect whole blood in K2EDTA tubes. Collaborator samples were shipped for TCRbeta analysis as frozen whole blood, isolated PBMCs, or DNA extracted from either sample type. Trimmed from V: 5 bases; trimmed from J: 2 bases; junction bases lacking a gene match: 3. The CDR3 has 14 amino acids, counting the end cysteine and phenylalanine. Only the CDR3 portion is preserved as DNA: 42 bases, with reading frame beginning at the first base. Via the germline V gene, CDR1 is MNHEY and CDR2 SVGAGI. The data belong to a study of blood T cell repertoires in COVID-19 (TCRdb year 2020). Looking at the study overall: The collaborator samples originated in the United States, Italy and Spain and spanned the acute and convalescent phases of COVID-19. The material from the prospective study consisted of cDNA or gDNA derived from T cells, B-cell-depleted T cells, or PBMCs. Deeply sampled blood TCRbeta repertoires from subjects exposed to, actively infected with, or recovered from COVID-19 were included in the dataset. A freely available public database, intended as a resource for researchers studying the immune response to SARS-CoV-2, is where the repertoires were released. Samples were obtained from the ongoing ImmuneRACE study (first 160 participants) and from about 1,300 subjects provided by 6 global collaborators. Nearly every sample came with metadata listing a de-identified subject ID, COVID-19 status, age in years and sex. Where HLA class I and class II types were available, the types were taken from metadata supplied by the sample provider, not from assay-based typing. On the study overall, not on this receptor specifically: The amount of clinical and demographic metadata varied by source and participant and was provided uncurated.

The specimen sequenced was peripheral blood. In this chain, TRBV6-5 is recombined with TRBJ2-1, with 7 central nucleotides matching TRBD2. The TCR was taken from a woman in her 30s with COVID-19, enrolled during active disease. DNA sequence: TGTGCCAGCAGTAGCGGGAACACCTACAATGAGCAGTTCTTC. This gives the protein CASSSGNTYNEQFF.